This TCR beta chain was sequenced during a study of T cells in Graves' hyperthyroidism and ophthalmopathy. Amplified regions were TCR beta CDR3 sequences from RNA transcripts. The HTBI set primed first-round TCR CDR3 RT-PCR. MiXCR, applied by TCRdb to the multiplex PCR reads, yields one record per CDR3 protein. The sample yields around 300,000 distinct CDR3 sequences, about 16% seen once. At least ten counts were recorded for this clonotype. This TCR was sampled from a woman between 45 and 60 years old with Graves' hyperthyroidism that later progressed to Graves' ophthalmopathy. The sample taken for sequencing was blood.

CDR3: CASSLASGNTEAFF. The CDR3 DNA follows: TGCGCCAGCAGCTTGGCCTCGGGGAACACTGAAGCTTTCTTT. The rearrangement links TRBV5-1 to TRBJ1-1, with no clear D. Trimming pared 0 bases from V and 1 base from J, leaving 7 bases between. The CDR3 consists of 14 residues. Germline V gene sequence: CDR1 SGHRS, CDR2 YFSETQ.